These 32 T cell receptor beta chains originate from one sample sequenced in a study of blood T cell repertoires in COVID-19. Assay used: immunoSEQ multiplex PCR; TCRdb lists only in-frame clones, some missing. The sample carries hundreds of thousands of clones, more than 80% recorded once. Sequenced sample: peripheral blood. The receptors stem from a woman aged 25-40 years with active or convalescent COVID-19.

This clone came up a few times. V usage is TRBV2 and J usage is TRBJ2-7; TRBD2 aligns across 11 bases. The CDR3 loop spans 16 amino acids. Germline V gene lookup returns CDR1 SNHLY and CDR2 FYNNEI. V was clipped by 2 bases and J by 4 bases; unmatched bases: 7. Here the CDR3 reads CASSESLAGGLYEQYF. The DNA for the CDR3 is TGTGCCAGCAGTGAAAGTCTAGCGGGGGGCCTATACGAGCAGTACTTC.

The chain combines TRBV4-1 with TRBJ2-3; 8 nucleotides line up with TRBD2. V shed 1 base and J 2 bases; nucleotides not matched to a gene: 5. CDR3 length: 16 amino acids. In germline, CDR1 is MGHRA, CDR2 YSYEKL. CDR3 in DNA: TGCGCCAGCAGCCAAGTAGTTAGCGGGGACACAGATACGCAGTATTTT. It encodes CASSQVVSGDTDTQYF.

This clone was found once. The genes are TRBV20-1 and TRBJ2-7, with 10 bases identical to TRBD2. Germline V gene data show CDR1 as DFQATT and CDR2 as SNEGSKA (reference sequence). The CDR3 spans 16 residues. V shed 3 bases and J 1 base; nucleotides not matched to a gene: 9. This chain's CDR3 is CSASSSGRAKSYEQYF. CDR3 nucleotide sequence: TGCAGTGCTAGTTCCAGCGGGAGGGCAAAATCCTACGAGCAGTACTTC.

This clone has just one count. The chain recombines TRBV6-1 with TRBJ2-4; the D gene is possibly TRBD2 (7 bases). CDR1 is MNHNS and CDR2 is SASEGT in the germline V gene. The CDR3 has 18 residues. The ends were cut back, 2 bases at V and 0 bases at J, with 17 bases in the middle. Here the CDR3 reads CASSERGGGAVAKNIQYF. The DNA of the CDR3 is TGTGCCAGCAGTGAACGGGGTGGGGGGGCAGTAGCCAAAAACATTCAGTACTTC.

V usage is TRBV30 and J usage is TRBJ2-1, with 7 nucleotides matching TRBD1. The CDR3 contains 14 residues. J gave up 5 bases and V 5 bases, and 9 bases lay outside the gene matches. From germline, CDR1 is GTSNPN and CDR2 SVGIG (reference sequence). CDR3 sequence (DNA): TGTGCCTGGGGGCCGGGACAGCCTAACAATGAGCAGTTCTTC. Amino acids: CAWGPGQPNNEQFF. Drawing the rest from reference TRBV30 and TRBJ2-1, the complete variable domain is SQTIHQWPATLVQPVGSPLSLECTVEGTSNPNLYWYRQAAGRGLQLLFYSVGIGQISSEVPQNLSASRPQDRQFILSSKKLLLSDSGFYLCAWGPGQPNNEQFFGPGTRLTVL.

This clone occurred a few times. The gene calls are TRBV6-5 and TRBJ2-5, with D maybe TRBD1 (6 bases). The V gene's germline CDR1 is MNHEY and CDR2 SVGAGI. V gave up 6 bases and J gave up 4 bases, with 15 bases separating them. The CDR3 runs 14 residues. The CDR3 loop reads CASRNNREVETQYF. For the CDR3, the DNA is TGTGCCAGCAGAAATAACAGGGAAGTAGAGACCCAGTACTTC.

The J gene is TRBJ2-1, the V gene TRBV4-1; TRBD2 is a possible D gene (5 bases). The V and J ends lost 3 bases and 2 bases respectively, with 14 bases between them. The CDR3 has 16 amino acids. The germline CDR1 and CDR2 sequences are MGHRA and YSYEKL. CDR3 protein: CASSQELGNTYNEQFF. CDR3 DNA: TGCGCCAGCAGCCAGGAACTAGGGAATACCTACAATGAGCAGTTCTTC.

This chain uses TRBV6-5 with TRBJ1-5; no reliable D call. CDR3 length: 14 residues. The V end lost 5 bases, the J end lost 2 bases, and 10 bases lay between the germline ends. Germline V gene data show CDR1 as MNHEY and CDR2 as SVGAGI. Here the CDR3 DNA reads TGTGCCAGCAGTAGACCGGCGGGCAATCAGCCCCAGCATTTT. Translated, it gives CASSRPAGNQPQHF.

With respect to this clone: This CDR3 is also generated by other DNA sequences in the sample. The DNA of the CDR3 is TGTGCCAGCAGTTTAGACAGGGAAAACGAGCAGTACTTC. The encoded protein is CASSLDRENEQYF. The rearrangement joins TRBV27 to TRBJ2-7, with 7 bases matching TRBD1. The CDR3 spans 13 residues. The V and J ends lost 2 bases and 5 bases, in that order; junction bases with no gene match: 3. Per germline, CDR1 MNHEY and CDR2 SMNVEV (reference sequence).

CDR3 nucleotides: TGCGCCAGCAGCCAGGTCGGGTCAGCCTACAATGAGCAGTTCTTC. The encoded protein is CASSQVGSAYNEQFF. The gene calls are TRBV4-1 and TRBJ2-1, with unresolved D. From germline, CDR1 is MGHRA and CDR2 YSYEKL. The V gene lost 3 bases and the J gene lost 2 bases, with 11 bases spanning the gap. The CDR3 runs to 15 residues.

This sequence joins TRBV5-4 and TRBJ1-2; D unresolved. Germline V CDR1 and CDR2: SGHNT, YYREEE (reference sequence). The CDR3 loop spans 16 amino acids. The ends were cut back, 1 base at V and 2 bases at J, with 15 bases in the middle. The CDR3 here is CASSLIGSGMNYGYTF. CDR3 in DNA: TGTGCCAGCAGCTTGATTGGGTCGGGTATGAACTATGGCTACACCTTC.

This clone was counted between two and nine times. The J gene is TRBJ2-3, the V gene TRBV5-4; TRBD2 matches 9 bases. J was trimmed by 2 bases and V by 0 bases; bases with no gene match: 4. Germline CDR1 and CDR2: SGHNT and YYREEE (reference sequence). This CDR3 is 16 amino acids long. This CDR3 is CASSLGAGGYTDTQYF. CDR3 nucleotide sequence: TGTGCCAGCAGCTTGGGGGCGGGAGGGTACACAGATACGCAGTATTTT.

The chain carries TRBV7-9 and TRBJ1-2; D gene uncertain. The V end was cut by 6 bases, the J end by 4 bases, with 18 bases between. This CDR3 has 15 residues. Germline CDR1 is SEHNR and CDR2 is FQNEAQ (reference sequence). CDR3 in amino acids: CASSDGLSGVYGYTF. For the CDR3, the DNA is TGTGCCAGCAGTGATGGACTGTCCGGAGTCTATGGCTACACCTTC.

Only one count was recorded for this clone. This chain connects TRBV27 to TRBJ1-2; D gene uncertain. Germline values: CDR1 MNHEY, CDR2 SMNVEV (reference sequence). The CDR3 loop spans 16 amino acids. Deletions cut 3 bases from V and 4 bases from J, with 18 bases between. DNA for the CDR3: TGTGCCAGCAGTTTTAGGCCCCTCACAGAATTCTATGGCTACACCTTC. Translation gives CASSFRPLTEFYGYTF.

This rearrangement joins TRBV9 to TRBJ2-4, with D perhaps TRBD2 (6 bases). The CDR3 is 18 amino acids. V was pared by 0 bases and J by 1 base, with 17 bases between. Germline lookup yields CDR1 SGDLS and CDR2 YYNGEE. The CDR3 reads CASSVDSGAGMAKNIQYF. In DNA form, the CDR3 reads TGTGCCAGCAGCGTAGATTCGGGAGCTGGGATGGCCAAAAACATTCAGTACTTC.

The V gene is TRBV7-6, the J gene TRBJ1-2; tentatively, D is TRBD1 (6 bases). Germline CDR1 and CDR2: SGHVS and FNYEAQ. This CDR3 comprises 13 residues. V lost 5 bases, J lost 8 bases, and 15 bases lay in between. For the CDR3, the DNA is TGTGCCAGCAGCGTACAGGGTCGTCTAGGCTACACCTTC. Protein product: CASSVQGRLGYTF.

The chain couples TRBV6-5 to TRBJ2-3, with 10 nucleotides matching TRBD2. CDR3 length: 14 residues. The V gene's germline CDR1 is MNHEY and CDR2 SVGAGI. V trimming: 4 bases; J trimming: 4 bases; junction bases outside the gene matches: 2. The CDR3 sequence is CASSSSGSADTQYF. The DNA for the CDR3 is TGTGCCAGCAGTTCTAGCGGGAGCGCAGATACGCAGTATTTT.

The genes are TRBV29-1 and TRBJ2-1; maybe TRBD2 (5 bases). Trimming cost V 6 bases and J 12 bases, with 18 bases left between them. This CDR3 has 12 amino acids. Per the germline V gene, CDR1 is SQVTM and CDR2 is ANQGSEA. The CDR3 spells CSVKDSGGMQFF. CDR3 DNA sequence: TGCAGCGTAAAGGACTCTGGCGGAATGCAGTTCTTC.

J is TRBJ2-1 and V is TRBV19, with 7 bases identical to TRBD2. Germline trimming cut 1 base from V and 8 bases from J; bases unmatched to any gene: 5. Germline CDR1 and CDR2: LNHDA and SQIVND (reference sequence). CDR3 length: 14 amino acids. CDR3 sequence reads: CASSIGRTSYEQFF. The CDR3 bases are TGTGCCAGTAGTATAGGACGGACTAGTTATGAGCAGTTCTTC.

This sequence joins TRBV4-1 and TRBJ2-7, with 9 bases aligning to TRBD1. Trimming cost V 8 bases and J 3 bases; bases outside gene matches: 2. The CDR3 length is 12 residues. CDR1 MGHRA and CDR2 YSYEKL come from the germline V gene. The CDR3 is CASGTGIYEQYF. The CDR3 DNA sequence: TGCGCCAGCGGGACAGGGATCTACGAGCAGTACTTC.

This sequence joins TRBV4-1 and TRBJ2-7; 7 positions match TRBD2. Germline V gene sequence: CDR1 MGHRA, CDR2 YSYEKL. The ends lost 4 bases at V and 0 bases at J; junction bases unmatched: 9. There are 16 residues in the CDR3. CDR3 nucleotide sequence: TGCGCCAGCAGCCCCGGGGGGAGGGAGGGCTCCTACGAGCAGTACTTC. Translated, it gives CASSPGGREGSYEQYF.

In this sample, this clone turned up once. The genes are TRBV6-1 and TRBJ1-1; possibly TRBD1 for D (6 bases). V dropped 2 bases and J dropped 0 bases, with 10 bases sitting between them. CDR1 MNHNS and CDR2 SASEGT come from the germline V gene. CDR3 size: 15 residues. The CDR3 nucleotides read TGTGCCAGCAGTGAATCTCAGGGGCTGAACACTGAAGCTTTCTTT. Translated: CASSESQGLNTEAFF.

This clone was picked up one time. This chain uses TRBV19 with TRBJ1-5; D uncertain. Germline lookup yields CDR1 LNHDA and CDR2 SQIVND (reference sequence). V gave up 8 bases and J gave up 9 bases, with 17 bases separating them. This CDR3 contains 13 residues. CDR3 DNA sequence: TGTGCCAGTGGAACAAGCACGGGGTGGCCCCAGCATTTT. It specifies CASGTSTGWPQHF.

This chain connects TRBV2 to TRBJ2-5, with D possibly matching TRBD1 (6 bases). V lost 8 bases and J 12 bases, leaving 16 bases between the germline ends. Germline V gene sequence: CDR1 SNHLY, CDR2 FYNNEI. There are 11 residues in the CDR3. The CDR3 loop reads CASGEDRIKYF. The CDR3 DNA follows: TGTGCCAGCGGGGAAGACAGGATAAAGTACTTC.

This clone was picked up a small number of times. The gene calls are TRBV3-1 (or the pseudogene TRBV3-2) and TRBJ2-5; 8 bases map to TRBD2. The V and J ends lost 0 bases and 3 bases, in that order; junction bases with no gene match: 3. CDR1 and CDR2 (germline): LGHDT, YNNKEL (reference sequence). The CDR3 covers 15 residues. DNA of the CDR3: TGTGCCAGCAGCCAAGAATGGCGGGGGGAAGAGACCCAGTACTTC. Translated, it gives CASSQEWRGEETQYF.

The CDR3 sequence: CASYGGSGREQYF. CDR3 in DNA: TGTGCCAGCTATGGCGGGAGCGGTCGCGAGCAGTACTTC. The V and J genes are TRBV3-1 (or the pseudogene TRBV3-2) and TRBJ2-7, with 7 bases matching TRBD2. The CDR3 has 13 residues. Germline-derived CDR1 and CDR2 are LGHDT and YNNKEL (reference sequence). With 8 bases clipped from V and 6 bases from J, the junction kept 10 bases outside the gene matches.

The chain combines TRBV29-1 with TRBJ1-5; a weak D match, TRBD1 (5 bases). Germline V gene data show CDR1 as SQVTM and CDR2 as ANQGSEA. The CDR3 is 13 residues long. Between the trimmed V and J ends, which lost 4 bases and 7 bases, there was a span of 14 bases. The CDR3, as DNA: TGCAGCGTTGTATATCAGGGAGGACAGCCCCAGCATTTT. Amino acid sequence: CSVVYQGGQPQHF.

This chain's CDR3 is CAIRPGTGLNEQFF. The CDR3 DNA reads as TGTGCCATCAGACCCGGGACAGGGCTTAATGAGCAGTTCTTC. This chain uses TRBV10-3 with TRBJ2-1, with TRBD1 matching over 9 bases. J lost 7 bases, V lost 6 bases, and 7 bases had no gene match. CDR1 and CDR2 (germline): ENHRY, SYGVKD. The CDR3 extends over 14 amino acids.

This clone was recorded only once. The chain combines TRBV28 with TRBJ2-1; the match to TRBD1 covers 7 bases. The CDR3 totals 17 residues. Germline CDR1 reads MDHEN; CDR2 reads SYDVKM. Trimming took 6 bases from V and 2 from J; bases not matched to a gene: 13. The CDR3 loop reads CASRGMRTGKAYNEQFF. As DNA, the CDR3 is TGTGCCAGCAGGGGCATGCGGACAGGAAAGGCCTACAATGAGCAGTTCTTC.

The chain couples TRBV7-9 to TRBJ1-2; tentative D call: TRBD1 (6 bases). With 5 bases removed from V and 7 bases from J, the gap between germline ends came to 17 bases. CDR1 is SEHNR, CDR2 FQNEAQ, per germline (reference sequence). The CDR3 sequence is 14 residues long. DNA for the CDR3: TGTGCCAGCAGCCCTCGGACAGACTTCCCTGGCTACACCTTC. It yields the protein CASSPRTDFPGYTF.

CDR3 nucleotide sequence: TGTGCCAGCAGCTTAGTGCCGGGGTCGGGGGATACGCAGTATTTT. Its translation is CASSLVPGSGDTQYF. The V gene is TRBV7-2, the J gene TRBJ2-3; D is possibly TRBD2 (5 bases). The V gene lost 1 base and the J gene lost 6 bases, with 14 bases spanning the gap. Germline V gene data show CDR1 as SGHTA and CDR2 as FQGNSA. The CDR3 consists of 15 residues.

The chain recombines TRBV15 with TRBJ2-1, with TRBD2 matching 8 bases. The length of the CDR3 is 17 residues. Germline V CDR1 and CDR2: LNHNV, YYDKDF (reference sequence). Germline trimming cut 2 bases from V and 6 bases from J; bases unmatched to any gene: 12. The CDR3 spells CATSRSTTSGKVNEQFF. The CDR3 DNA reads as TGTGCCACCAGCAGATCCACAACTAGCGGAAAAGTCAATGAGCAGTTCTTC.